The sequence of this TCR beta chain was determined in a study of CD8 T cells in ankylosing spondylitis (dated by TCRdb to 2017 to 2019). For the study in its entirety: The study profiled T cell receptor beta repertoires in healthy donors and ankylosing spondylitis patients to find disease-linked TCR variants. The full study cohort comprised 20 to 30 ankylosing spondylitis patients and over a hundred healthy donors. Samples of peripheral blood were taken, and for ankylosing spondylitis patients, synovial fluid was collected as well.

Overall results and qualifications from the work: In peripheral blood, the disease-linked clones were found at relatively low frequencies and had a CD8+ phenotype. Some TCR beta motif variants had previously been reported in synovial fluid and blood of reactive arthritis patients, which suggested common disease-initiation mechanisms. According to the report, matched synovial fluid samples from ankylosing spondylitis patients were significantly enriched for the disease-linked clones. A TCR beta motif made up of about eight highly homologous amino acid variants appeared to be characteristic of blood from ankylosing spondylitis patients.

Points on this clonotype: No cognate antigen has been identified for it. Base qualities are not provided; no much larger clone lies one nucleotide away.

Sequencing used an Illumina HiSeq 2500. TCR beta libraries were prepared by quantitative 5'-RACE with molecular barcodes. The authors' analysis ran thus. A new computational method based on a probabilistic model of VDJ rearrangement was used to identify disease-linked TCR variants. TCRdb reanalyzed the raw reads on its own, using fastp at Q25 for trimming and MiXCR for clone calling, and kept in-frame beta chains. Identical CDR3 proteins give one entry, which carries the most common genes and DNA. The V and J calls, along with clone size, are taken from TCRdb and not from the paper's own processing. Present in this sample are 130,000 or so distinct CDR3 sequences, more than 6.5% of which were seen just once. The ten largest account for roughly an eighth of the sample. The germline V gene yields MGHRA for CDR1 and YSYEKL for CDR2. The germline V end is reduced by 5 bases and the J end by 1 base; junction bases left unmatched: 6. The CDR3 numbers 17 residues from cysteine through phenylalanine. Only the CDR3 region is kept as DNA, spanning 51 bases read in frame from base 1.

Material for sequencing was blood, either unsorted or a sorted T cell fraction (not recorded which). This TCR derives from a male donor with ankylosing spondylitis or in good health (not recorded which). The rearranged segments are TRBV4-1 and TRBJ2-2; 11 bases in the junction line up with TRBD2. CDR3 loop: CASSRTGTSGNTGELFF. The nucleotide sequence reads TGCGCCAGCAGCAGAACAGGGACTAGCGGGAACACCGGGGAGCTGTTTTTT.